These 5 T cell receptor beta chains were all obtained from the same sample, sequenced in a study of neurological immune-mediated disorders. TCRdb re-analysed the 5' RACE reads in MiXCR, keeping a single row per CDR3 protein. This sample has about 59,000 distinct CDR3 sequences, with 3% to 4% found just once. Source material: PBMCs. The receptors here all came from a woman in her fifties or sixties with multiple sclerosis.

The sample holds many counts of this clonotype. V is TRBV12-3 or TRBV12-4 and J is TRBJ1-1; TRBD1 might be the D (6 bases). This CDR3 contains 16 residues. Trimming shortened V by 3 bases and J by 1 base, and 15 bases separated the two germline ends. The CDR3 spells CASSFMGTGRNTEAFF. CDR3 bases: TGTGCCAGCAGTTTCATGGGTACAGGGAGGAACACTGAAGCTTTCTTT.

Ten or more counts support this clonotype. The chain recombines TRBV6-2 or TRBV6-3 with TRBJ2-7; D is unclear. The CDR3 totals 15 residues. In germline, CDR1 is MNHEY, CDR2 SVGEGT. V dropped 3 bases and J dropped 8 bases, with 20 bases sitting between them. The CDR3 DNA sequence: TGTGCCAGCAGTTATCAGAGGAATCCCGCGCCCAAGCAGTACTTC. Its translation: CASSYQRNPAPKQYF.

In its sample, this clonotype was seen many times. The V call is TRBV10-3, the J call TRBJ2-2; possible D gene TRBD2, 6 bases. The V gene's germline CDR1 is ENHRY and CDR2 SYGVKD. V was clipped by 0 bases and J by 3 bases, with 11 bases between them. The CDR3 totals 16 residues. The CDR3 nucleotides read TGTGCCATCAGTGAGTCGTCGGGAGTTGACACCGGGGAGCTGTTTTTT. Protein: CAISESSGVDTGELFF.

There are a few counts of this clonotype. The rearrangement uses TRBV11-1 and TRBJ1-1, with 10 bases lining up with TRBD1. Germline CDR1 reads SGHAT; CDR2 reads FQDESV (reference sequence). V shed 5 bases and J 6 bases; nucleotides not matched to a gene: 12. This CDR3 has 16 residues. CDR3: CASSPRTGGYSPEAFF. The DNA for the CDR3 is TGTGCCAGCAGCCCCCGGACAGGGGGTTACTCACCTGAAGCTTTCTTT.

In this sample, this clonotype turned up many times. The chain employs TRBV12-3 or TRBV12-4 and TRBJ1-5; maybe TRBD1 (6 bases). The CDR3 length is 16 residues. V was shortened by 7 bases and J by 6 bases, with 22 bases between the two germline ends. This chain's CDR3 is CASKGGGPTYTQPQHF. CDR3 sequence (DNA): TGTGCCAGCAAGGGGGGGGGACCGACGTATACTCAGCCCCAGCATTTT.